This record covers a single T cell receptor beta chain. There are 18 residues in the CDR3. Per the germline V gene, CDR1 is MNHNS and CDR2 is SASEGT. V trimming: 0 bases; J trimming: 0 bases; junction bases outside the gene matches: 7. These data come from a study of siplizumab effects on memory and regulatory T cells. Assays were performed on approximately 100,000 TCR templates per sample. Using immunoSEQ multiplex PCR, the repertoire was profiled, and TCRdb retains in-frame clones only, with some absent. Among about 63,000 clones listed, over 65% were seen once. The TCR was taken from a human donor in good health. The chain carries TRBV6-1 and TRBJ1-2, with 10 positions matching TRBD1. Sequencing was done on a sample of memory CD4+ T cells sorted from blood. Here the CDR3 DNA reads TGTGCCAGCAGTGAAGCGTTGACAGGGGGCCCTACTAACTATGGCTACACCTTC. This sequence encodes CASSEALTGGPTNYGYTF.